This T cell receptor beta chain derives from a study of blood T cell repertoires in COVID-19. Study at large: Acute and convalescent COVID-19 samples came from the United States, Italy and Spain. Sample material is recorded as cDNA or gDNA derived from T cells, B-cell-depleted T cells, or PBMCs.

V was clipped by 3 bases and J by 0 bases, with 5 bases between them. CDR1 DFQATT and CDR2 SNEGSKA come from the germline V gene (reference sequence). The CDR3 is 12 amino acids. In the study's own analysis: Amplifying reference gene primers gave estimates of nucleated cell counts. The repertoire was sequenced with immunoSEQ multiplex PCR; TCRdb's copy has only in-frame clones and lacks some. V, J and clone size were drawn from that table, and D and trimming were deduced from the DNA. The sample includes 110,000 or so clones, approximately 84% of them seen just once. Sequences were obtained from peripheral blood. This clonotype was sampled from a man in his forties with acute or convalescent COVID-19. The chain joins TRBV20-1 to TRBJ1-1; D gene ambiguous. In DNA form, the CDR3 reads TGCAGTGCTAGTTATCTGAACACTGAAGCTTTCTTT. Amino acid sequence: CSASYLNTEAFF.